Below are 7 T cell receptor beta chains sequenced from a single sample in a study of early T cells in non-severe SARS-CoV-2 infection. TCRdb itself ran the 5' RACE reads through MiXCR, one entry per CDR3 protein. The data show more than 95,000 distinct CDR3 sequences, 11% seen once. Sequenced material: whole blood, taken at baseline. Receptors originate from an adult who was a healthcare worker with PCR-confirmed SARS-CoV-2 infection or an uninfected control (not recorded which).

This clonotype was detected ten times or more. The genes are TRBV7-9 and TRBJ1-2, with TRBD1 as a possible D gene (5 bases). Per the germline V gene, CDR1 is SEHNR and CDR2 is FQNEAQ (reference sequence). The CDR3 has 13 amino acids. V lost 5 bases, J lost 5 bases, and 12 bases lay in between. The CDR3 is CASSIMGGYGYTF. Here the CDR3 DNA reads TGTGCCAGCAGCATTATGGGGGGTTATGGCTACACCTTC.

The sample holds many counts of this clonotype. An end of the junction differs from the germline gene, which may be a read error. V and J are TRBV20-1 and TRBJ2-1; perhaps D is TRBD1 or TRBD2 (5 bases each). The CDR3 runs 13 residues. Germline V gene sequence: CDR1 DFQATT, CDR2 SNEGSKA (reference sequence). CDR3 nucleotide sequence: TGCAGTGCTAGGGCCGGGACCTACACTGAGCAGTTCTTC. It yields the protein CSARAGTYTEQFF.

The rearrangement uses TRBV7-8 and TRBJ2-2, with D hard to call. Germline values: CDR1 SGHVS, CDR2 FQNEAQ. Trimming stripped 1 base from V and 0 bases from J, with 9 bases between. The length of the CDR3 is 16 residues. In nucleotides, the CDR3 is TGTGCCAGCAGCTTAGAGGCGGAGACGAACACCGGGGAGCTGTTTTTT. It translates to CASSLEAETNTGELFF. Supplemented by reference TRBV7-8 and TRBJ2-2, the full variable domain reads GAGVSQSPRYKVAKRGQDVALRCDPISGHVSLFWYQQALGQGPEFLTYFQNEAQLDKSGLPSDRFFAERPEGSVSTLKIQRTQQEDSAVYLCASSLEAETNTGELFFGEGSRLTVL.

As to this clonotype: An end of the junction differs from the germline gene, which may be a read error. The CDR3 nucleotides read TGTACCAGCAGCCAAGTCCTTTCGGGAGGGGAGCAGTACTTC. It codes for CTSSQVLSGGEQYF. The V and J genes are TRBV3-1 and TRBJ2-7; 8 bases line up with TRBD2. The germline CDR1 and CDR2 sequences are LGHDT and YNNKEL (reference sequence). This CDR3 comprises 14 residues.

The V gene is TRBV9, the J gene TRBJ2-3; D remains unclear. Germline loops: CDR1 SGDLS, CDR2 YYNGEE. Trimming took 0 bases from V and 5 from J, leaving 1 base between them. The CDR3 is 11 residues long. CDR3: CASSVGDTQYF. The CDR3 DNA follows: TGTGCCAGCAGCGTAGGAGATACGCAGTATTTT.

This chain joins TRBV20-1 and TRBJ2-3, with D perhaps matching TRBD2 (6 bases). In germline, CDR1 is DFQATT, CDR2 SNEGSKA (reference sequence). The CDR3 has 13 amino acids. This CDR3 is CSAGPTVTDTQYF. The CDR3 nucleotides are TGCAGCGCGGGACCCACCGTGACAGATACGCAGTATTTT.

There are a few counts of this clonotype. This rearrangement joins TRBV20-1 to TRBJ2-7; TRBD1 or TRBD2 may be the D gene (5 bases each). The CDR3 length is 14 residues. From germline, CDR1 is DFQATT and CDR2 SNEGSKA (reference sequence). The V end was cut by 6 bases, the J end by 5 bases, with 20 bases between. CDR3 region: CSALRGFASDEQYF. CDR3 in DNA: TGCAGTGCCCTACGGGGCTTCGCGTCCGACGAGCAGTACTTC.